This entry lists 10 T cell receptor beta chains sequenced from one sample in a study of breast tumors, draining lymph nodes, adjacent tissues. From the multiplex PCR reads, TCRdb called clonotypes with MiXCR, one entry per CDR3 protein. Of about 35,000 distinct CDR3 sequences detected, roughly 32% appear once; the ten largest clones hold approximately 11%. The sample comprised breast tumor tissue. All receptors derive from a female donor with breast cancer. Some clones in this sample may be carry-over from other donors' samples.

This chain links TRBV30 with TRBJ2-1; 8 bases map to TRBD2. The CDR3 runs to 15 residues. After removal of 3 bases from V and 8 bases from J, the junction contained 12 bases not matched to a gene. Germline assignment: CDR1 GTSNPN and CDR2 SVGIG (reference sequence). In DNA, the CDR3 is TGTGCCTGGAGCCGGGAGGGTTCCTATCGTCATGAGCAGTTCTTC. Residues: CAWSREGSYRHEQFF.

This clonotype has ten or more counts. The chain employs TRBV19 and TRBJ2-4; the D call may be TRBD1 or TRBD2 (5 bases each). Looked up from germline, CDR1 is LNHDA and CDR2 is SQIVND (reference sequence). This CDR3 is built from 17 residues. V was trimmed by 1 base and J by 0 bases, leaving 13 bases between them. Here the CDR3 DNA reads TGTGCCAGTAGTATAGGAAAGGGACGACTAGCCAAAAACATTCAGTACTTC. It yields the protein CASSIGKGRLAKNIQYF.

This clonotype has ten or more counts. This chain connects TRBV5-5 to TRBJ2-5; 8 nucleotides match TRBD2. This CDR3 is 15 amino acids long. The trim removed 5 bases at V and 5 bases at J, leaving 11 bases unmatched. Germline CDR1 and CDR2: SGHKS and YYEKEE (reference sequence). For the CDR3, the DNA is TGTGCCAGCAGTTCGAGCGGGAGTGCTTCGGAGACCCAGTACTTC. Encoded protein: CASSSSGSASETQYF.

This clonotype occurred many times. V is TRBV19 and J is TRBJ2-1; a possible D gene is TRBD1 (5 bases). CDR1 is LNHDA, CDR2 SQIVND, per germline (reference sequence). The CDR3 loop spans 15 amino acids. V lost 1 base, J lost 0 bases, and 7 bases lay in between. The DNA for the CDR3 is TGTGCCAGTAGTATAGCAGGGTACTCCTACAATGAGCAGTTCTTC. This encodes CASSIAGYSYNEQFF.

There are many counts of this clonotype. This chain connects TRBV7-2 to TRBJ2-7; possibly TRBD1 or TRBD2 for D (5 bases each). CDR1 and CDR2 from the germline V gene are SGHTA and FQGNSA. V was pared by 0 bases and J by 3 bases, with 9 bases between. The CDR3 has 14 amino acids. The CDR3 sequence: CASSLAGPSYEQYF. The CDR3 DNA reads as TGTGCCAGCAGCTTAGCGGGACCCAGCTACGAGCAGTACTTC.

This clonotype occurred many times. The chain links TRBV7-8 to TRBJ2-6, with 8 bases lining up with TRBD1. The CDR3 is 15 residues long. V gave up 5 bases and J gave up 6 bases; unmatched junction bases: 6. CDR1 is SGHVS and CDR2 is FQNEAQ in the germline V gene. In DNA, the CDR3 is TGTGCCAGCAGCCCCCGGACAGGGAAGGCCAACGTCCTGACTTTC. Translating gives CASSPRTGKANVLTF.

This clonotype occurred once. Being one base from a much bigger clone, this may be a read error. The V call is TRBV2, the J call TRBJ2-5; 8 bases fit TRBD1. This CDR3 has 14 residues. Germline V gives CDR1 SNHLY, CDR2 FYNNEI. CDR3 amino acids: CASSERQGLETRYF. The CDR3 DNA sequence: TGTGCCAGCAGCGAAAGACAGGGGCTAGAGACCCGGTACTTC.

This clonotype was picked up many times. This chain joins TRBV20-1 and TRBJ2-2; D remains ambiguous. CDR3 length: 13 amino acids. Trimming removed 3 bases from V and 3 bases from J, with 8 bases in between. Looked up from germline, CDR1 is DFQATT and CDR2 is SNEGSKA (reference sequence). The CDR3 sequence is CSARPSDTGELFF. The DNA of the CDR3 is TGCAGTGCTAGGCCCAGTGACACCGGGGAGCTGTTTTTT.

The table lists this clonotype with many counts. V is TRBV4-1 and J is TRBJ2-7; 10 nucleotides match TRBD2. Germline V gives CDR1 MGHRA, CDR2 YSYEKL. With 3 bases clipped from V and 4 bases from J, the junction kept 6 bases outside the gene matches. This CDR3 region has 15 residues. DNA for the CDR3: TGCGCCAGCAGCCACGGAAGCGGGAGGGGTTACGAGCAGTACTTC. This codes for CASSHGSGRGYEQYF.

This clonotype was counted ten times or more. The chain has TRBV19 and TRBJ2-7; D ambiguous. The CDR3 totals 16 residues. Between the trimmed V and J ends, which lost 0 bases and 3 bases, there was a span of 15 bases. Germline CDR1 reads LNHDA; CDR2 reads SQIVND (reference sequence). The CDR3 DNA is TGTGCCAGTAGTATAGACCCCAACACAGTTAACTACGAGCAGTACTTC. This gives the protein CASSIDPNTVNYEQYF.